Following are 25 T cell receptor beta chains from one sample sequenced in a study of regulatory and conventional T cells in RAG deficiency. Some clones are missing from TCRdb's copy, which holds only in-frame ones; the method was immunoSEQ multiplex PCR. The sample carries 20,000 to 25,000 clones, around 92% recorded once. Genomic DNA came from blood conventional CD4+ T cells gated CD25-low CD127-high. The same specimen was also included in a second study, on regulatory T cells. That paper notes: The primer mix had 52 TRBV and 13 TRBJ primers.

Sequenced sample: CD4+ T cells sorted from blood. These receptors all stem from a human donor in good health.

CDR3 amino acids: CASSGRATGELFF. The CDR3 DNA reads as TGTGCCAGCAGTGGGCGGGCTACCGGGGAGCTGTTTTTT. J is TRBJ2-2 and V is TRBV28; TRBD2 is a possible D gene (5 bases). V was cut by 5 bases and J by 5 bases, with 9 bases left in between. The germline V gene has CDR1 MDHEN and CDR2 SYDVKM. The CDR3 totals 13 residues.

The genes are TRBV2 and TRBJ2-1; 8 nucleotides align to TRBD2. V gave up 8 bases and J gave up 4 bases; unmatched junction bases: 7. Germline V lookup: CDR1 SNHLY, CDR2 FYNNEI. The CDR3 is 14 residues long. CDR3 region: CASHPSGLYNEQFF. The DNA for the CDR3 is TGTGCCAGCCATCCTAGCGGGCTTTACAATGAGCAGTTCTTC. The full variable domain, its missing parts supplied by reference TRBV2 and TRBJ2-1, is EPEVTQTPSHQVTQMGQEVILRCVPISNHLYFYWYRQILGQKVEFLVSFYNNEISEKSEIFDDQFSVERPDGSNFTLKIRSTKLEDSAMYFCASHPSGLYNEQFFGPGTRLTVL.

The CDR3 coding sequence is TGCGCCAGCACCGGGACAGGGGTCACCGGGGAGCTGTTTTTT. Translated: CASTGTGVTGELFF. The V gene is TRBV5-1, the J gene TRBJ2-2; 10 nucleotides agree with TRBD1. J gave up 4 bases and V 6 bases, and 3 bases lay outside the gene matches. From germline, CDR1 is SGHRS and CDR2 YFSETQ. The CDR3 runs 14 residues.

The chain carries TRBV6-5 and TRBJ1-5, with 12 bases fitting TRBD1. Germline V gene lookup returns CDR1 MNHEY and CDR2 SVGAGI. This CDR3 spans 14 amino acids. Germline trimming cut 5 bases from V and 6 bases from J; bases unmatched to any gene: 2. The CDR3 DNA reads TGTGCCAGCAGTCGGGACAGGGGGCTTCAGCCCCAGCATTTT. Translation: CASSRDRGLQPQHF.

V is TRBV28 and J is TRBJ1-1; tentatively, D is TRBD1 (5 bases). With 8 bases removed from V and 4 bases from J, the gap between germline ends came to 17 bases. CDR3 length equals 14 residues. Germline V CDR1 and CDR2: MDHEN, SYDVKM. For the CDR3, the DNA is TGTGCCAGCCTTCGCCTGGGGGTGAGCACTGAAGCTTTCTTT. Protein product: CASLRLGVSTEAFF.

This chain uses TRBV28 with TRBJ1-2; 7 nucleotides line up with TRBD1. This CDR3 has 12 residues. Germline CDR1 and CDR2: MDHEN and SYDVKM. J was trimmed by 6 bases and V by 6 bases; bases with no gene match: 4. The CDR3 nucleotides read TGTGCCAGCAGACCGACAGGGAATGGCTACACCTTC. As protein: CASRPTGNGYTF.

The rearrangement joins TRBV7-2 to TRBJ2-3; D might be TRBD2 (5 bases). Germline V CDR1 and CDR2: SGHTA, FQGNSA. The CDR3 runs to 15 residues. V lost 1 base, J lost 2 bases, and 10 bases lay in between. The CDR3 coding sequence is TGTGCCAGCAGCTTAGTATCGGGGTCCACAGATACGCAGTATTTT. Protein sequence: CASSLVSGSTDTQYF.

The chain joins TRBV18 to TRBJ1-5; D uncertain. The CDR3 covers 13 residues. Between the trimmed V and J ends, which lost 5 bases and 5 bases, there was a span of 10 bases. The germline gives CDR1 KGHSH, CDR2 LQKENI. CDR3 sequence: CASSEQTHQPQHF. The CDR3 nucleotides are TGTGCCAGCTCAGAACAGACACATCAGCCCCAGCATTTT.

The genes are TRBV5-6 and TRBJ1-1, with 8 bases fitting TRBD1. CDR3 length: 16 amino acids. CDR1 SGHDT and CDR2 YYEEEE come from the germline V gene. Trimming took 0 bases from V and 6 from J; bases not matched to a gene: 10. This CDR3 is CASSLALGGQASEAFF. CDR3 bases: TGTGCCAGCAGCTTGGCCTTAGGGGGACAGGCGTCTGAAGCTTTCTTT.

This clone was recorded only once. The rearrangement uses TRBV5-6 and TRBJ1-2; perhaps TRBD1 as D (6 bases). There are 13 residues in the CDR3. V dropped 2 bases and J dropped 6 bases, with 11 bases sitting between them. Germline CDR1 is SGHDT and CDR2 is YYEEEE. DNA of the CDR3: TGTGCCAGCAGCTTACAGGGAGGGGATGGCTACACCTTC. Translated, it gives CASSLQGGDGYTF.

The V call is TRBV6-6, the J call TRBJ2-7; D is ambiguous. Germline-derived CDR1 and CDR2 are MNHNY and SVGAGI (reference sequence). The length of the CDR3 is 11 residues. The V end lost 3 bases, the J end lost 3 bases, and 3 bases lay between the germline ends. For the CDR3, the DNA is TGTGCCAGCAGTTATAACTACGAGCAGTACTTC. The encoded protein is CASSYNYEQYF.

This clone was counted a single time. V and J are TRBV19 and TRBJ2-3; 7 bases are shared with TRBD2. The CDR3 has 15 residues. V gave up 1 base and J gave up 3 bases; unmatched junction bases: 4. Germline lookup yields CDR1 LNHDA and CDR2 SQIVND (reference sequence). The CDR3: CASSIVWGGTDTQYF. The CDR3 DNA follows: TGTGCCAGTAGTATAGTGTGGGGAGGGACAGATACGCAGTATTTT. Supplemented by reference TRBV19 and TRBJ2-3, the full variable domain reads DGGITQSPKYLFRKEGQNVTLSCEQNLNHDAMYWYRQDPGQGLRLIYYSQIVNDFQKGDIAEGYSVSREKKESFPLTVTSAQKNPTAFYLCASSIVWGGTDTQYFGPGTRLTVL.

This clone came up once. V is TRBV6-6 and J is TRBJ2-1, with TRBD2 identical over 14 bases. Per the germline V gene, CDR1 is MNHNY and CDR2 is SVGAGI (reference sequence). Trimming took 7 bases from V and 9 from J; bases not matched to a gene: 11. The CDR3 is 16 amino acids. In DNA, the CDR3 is TGTGCCAGCATCCAAGGACTAGCGGGAGGTCCGGGTGAGCAGTTCTTC. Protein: CASIQGLAGGPGEQFF.

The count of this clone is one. The CDR3 bases are TGCGCCAGCAGCTTGGCGCTAGCGGGAGTCTACGAGCAGTACTTC. Protein sequence: CASSLALAGVYEQYF. The gene calls are TRBV5-1 and TRBJ2-7; 10 positions agree with TRBD2. Germline CDR1 and CDR2: SGHRS and YFSETQ. V was pared by 0 bases and J by 3 bases, with 3 bases of the junction left unmatched. The CDR3 has 15 amino acids.

The CDR3 spells CASSSSVTGPFYGYTF. CDR3 nucleotides: TGTGCCAGCAGTTCGTCAGTGACGGGTCCTTTCTATGGCTACACCTTC. The V gene is TRBV6-5, the J gene TRBJ1-2; D call uncertain. Trimming pared 4 bases from V and 4 bases from J, leaving 19 bases between. CDR3 length equals 16 residues. Looked up from germline, CDR1 is MNHEY and CDR2 is SVGAGI.

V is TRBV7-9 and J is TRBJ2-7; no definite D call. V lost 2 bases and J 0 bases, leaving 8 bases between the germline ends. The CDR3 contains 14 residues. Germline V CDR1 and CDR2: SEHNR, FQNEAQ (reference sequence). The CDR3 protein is CASSLNGDSYEQYF. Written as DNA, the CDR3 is TGTGCCAGCAGCTTAAATGGGGACTCCTACGAGCAGTACTTC. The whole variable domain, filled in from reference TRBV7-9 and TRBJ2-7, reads DTGVSQNPRHKITKRGQNVTFRCDPISEHNRLYWYRQTLGQGPEFLTYFQNEAQLEKSRLLSDRFSAERPKGSFSTLEIQRTEQGDSAMYLCASSLNGDSYEQYFGPGTRLTVT.

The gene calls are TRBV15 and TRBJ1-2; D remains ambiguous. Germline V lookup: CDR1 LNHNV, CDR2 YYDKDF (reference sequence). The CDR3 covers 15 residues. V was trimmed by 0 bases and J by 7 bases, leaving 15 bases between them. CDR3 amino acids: CATSRDFAGAGGYTF. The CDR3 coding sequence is TGTGCCACCAGCAGAGATTTTGCGGGCGCCGGTGGCTACACCTTC.

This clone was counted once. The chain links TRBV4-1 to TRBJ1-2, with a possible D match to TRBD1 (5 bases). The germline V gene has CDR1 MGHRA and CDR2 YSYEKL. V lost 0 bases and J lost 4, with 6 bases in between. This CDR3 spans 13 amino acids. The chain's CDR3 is CASSQDGGYGYTF. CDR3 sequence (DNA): TGCGCCAGCAGCCAAGATGGGGGCTATGGCTACACCTTC.

The CDR3 reads CAWDGGGGNTIYF. The CDR3 DNA reads as TGTGCCTGGGACGGGGGTGGTGGAAACACCATATATTTT. This chain uses TRBV30 with TRBJ1-3; weak D call: TRBD1 (5 bases). V was shortened by 5 bases and J by 3 bases, with 11 bases between the two germline ends. Germline V gene data show CDR1 as GTSNPN and CDR2 as SVGIG (reference sequence). CDR3 length equals 13 residues.

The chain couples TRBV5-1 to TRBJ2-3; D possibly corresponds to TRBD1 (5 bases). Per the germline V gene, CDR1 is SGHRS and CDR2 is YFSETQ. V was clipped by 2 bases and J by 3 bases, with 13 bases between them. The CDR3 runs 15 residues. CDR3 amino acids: CASSLTGQVTDTQYF. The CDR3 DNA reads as TGCGCCAGCAGCTTAACAGGCCAGGTTACAGATACGCAGTATTTT.

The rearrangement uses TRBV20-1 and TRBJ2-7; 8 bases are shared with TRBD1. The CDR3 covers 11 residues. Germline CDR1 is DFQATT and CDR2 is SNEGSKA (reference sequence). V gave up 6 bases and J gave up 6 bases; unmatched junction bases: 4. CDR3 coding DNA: TGCAGTGCAAGGACAGGGCCCGAGCAGTACTTC. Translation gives CSARTGPEQYF.

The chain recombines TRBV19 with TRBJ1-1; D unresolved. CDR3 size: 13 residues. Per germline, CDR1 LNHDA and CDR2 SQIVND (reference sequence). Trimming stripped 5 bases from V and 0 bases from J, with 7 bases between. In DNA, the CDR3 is TGTGCCAGTAGTGTTCAGCTGAACACTGAAGCTTTCTTT. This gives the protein CASSVQLNTEAFF.

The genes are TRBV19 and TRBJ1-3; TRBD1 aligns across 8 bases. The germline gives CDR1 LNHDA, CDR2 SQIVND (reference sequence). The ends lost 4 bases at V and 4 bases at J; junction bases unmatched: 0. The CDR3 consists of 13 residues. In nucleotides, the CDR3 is TGTGCCAGTAGTACAGGGGGCGGAAACACCATATATTTT. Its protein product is CASSTGGGNTIYF.

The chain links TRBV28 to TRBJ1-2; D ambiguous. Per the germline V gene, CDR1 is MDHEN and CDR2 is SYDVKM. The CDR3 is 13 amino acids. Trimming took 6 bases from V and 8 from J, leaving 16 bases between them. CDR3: CASRSQATGGYTF. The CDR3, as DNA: TGTGCCAGCAGGAGCCAGGCTACGGGAGGCTACACCTTC.

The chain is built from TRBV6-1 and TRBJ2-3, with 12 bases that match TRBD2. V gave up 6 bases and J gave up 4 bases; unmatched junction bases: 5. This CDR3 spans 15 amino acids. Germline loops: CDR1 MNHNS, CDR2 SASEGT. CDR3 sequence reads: CASSFRLAGADTQYF. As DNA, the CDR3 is TGTGCCAGCAGCTTTCGACTAGCGGGGGCAGATACGCAGTATTTT.